This paragraph reports one T cell receptor beta chain. Antigen: not known. All the people who gave samples were healthy bone marrow donors. The V end lost 4 bases, the J end lost 2 bases, and 18 bases lay between the germline ends. CDR3 length equals 16 residues. Germline V lookup: CDR1 SEHNR, CDR2 FQNEAQ (reference sequence). The data were taken from a study of cytomegalovirus exposure and HLA in healthy donors. The study, taken as a whole, reports: Several of the most significant clusters appeared, in a later analysis, to be linked to common viral pathogens. Previously analyzed data showed that most TCR beta V segments were productive at a frequency of about 90% or about 30%. Available immune exposure information covered CMV serostatus only.

PCR primers comprised 60 Vbeta and 13 Jbeta primers. Profiling relied on immunoSEQ multiplex PCR, and the TCRdb table lists in-frame clones only, not all of them. The sample has approximately 150,000 clones, around four fifths seen once. The chain joins TRBV7-9 to TRBJ2-7; a weak D match, TRBD2 (5 bases). Sample: PBMCs. The clonotype comes from a woman between 45 and 60 years old in good health and CMV-seronegative. The DNA for the CDR3 is TGTGCCAGCAGCTACCCAAGTGGGAGTGAGACCTACGAGCAGTACTTC. Translating gives CASSYPSGSETYEQYF.